This passage covers 25 T cell receptor beta chains from one sample sequenced in a study of OX40 agonist ivuxolimab in advanced cancers. Clones were read by immunoSEQ multiplex PCR, and TCRdb kept only the in-frame ones, dropping some. The table has tens of thousands of clones, 90% to 95% seen once. The sample in question was CD4+ or CD8+ T cells sorted from blood, obtained in a trial of the OX40 agonist ivuxolimab. These receptors were obtained from an adult with an advanced solid tumor such as melanoma, head and neck, liver or kidney cancer.

This clone occurred once. The chain links TRBV5-6 to TRBJ2-3, with D unresolved. This CDR3 has 14 residues. The germline V gene encodes CDR1 SGHDT and CDR2 YYEEEE. With 0 bases removed from V and 2 bases from J, the gap between germline ends came to 7 bases. CDR3 bases: TGTGCCAGCAGCTTGGAAAGGATCACAGATACGCAGTATTTT. Translating gives CASSLERITDTQYF.

Concerning this clone itself: Other nucleotide sequences in the sample specify the same CDR3. The chain joins TRBV27 to TRBJ2-7; TRBD1 is a possible D gene (6 bases). CDR1 MNHEY and CDR2 SMNVEV come from the germline V gene (reference sequence). The V and J ends lost 8 bases and 7 bases respectively, with 21 bases between them. The CDR3 spans 14 residues. The chain's CDR3 is CASDEQGRNHEQYF. As DNA, the CDR3 is TGTGCCAGCGATGAACAGGGAAGGAACCATGAGCAGTACTTC.

The chain recombines TRBV13 with TRBJ2-1; 8 bases match TRBD2. Looked up from germline, CDR1 is PRHDT and CDR2 is FYEKMQ (reference sequence). The CDR3 runs to 17 residues. V shed 5 bases, J shed 9 bases, and the junction held 18 bases outside the gene matches. CDR3 in DNA: TGTGCCAGCAGCCGAGTACCCGTCCTAGCGGGTATCGTTGAGCAGTTCTTC. This sequence encodes CASSRVPVLAGIVEQFF.

The rearrangement uses TRBV5-1 and TRBJ2-1; the D call may be TRBD1 or TRBD2 (5 bases each). V was shortened by 4 bases and J by 6 bases, with 11 bases between the two germline ends. Germline-derived CDR1 and CDR2 are SGHRS and YFSETQ. The CDR3 totals 13 residues. CDR3 bases: TGCGCCAGCAGCCCGGGACCAAGCAATGAGCAGTTCTTC. Its translation: CASSPGPSNEQFF.

The CDR3 loop is CASSKFAGGPYEQYF. The DNA of the CDR3 is TGTGCCAGCAGCAAATTCGCCGGGGGACCCTACGAGCAGTACTTC. The V and J genes are TRBV21-1 and TRBJ2-7; the D call of TRBD2 is as the table states it, not checked on the DNA. TRBV21-1 is classified as a pseudogene. This CDR3 is built from 15 residues.

V is TRBV7-8 and J is TRBJ1-1; 8 positions agree with TRBD1. The V gene's germline CDR1 is SGHVS and CDR2 FQNEAQ. This CDR3 has 15 residues. V lost 2 bases and J lost 4; bases outside the gene matches: 6. DNA of the CDR3: TGTGCCAGCAGCTTACAGGGACAGGTTATCACTGAAGCTTTCTTT. Encoded protein: CASSLQGQVITEAFF.

The rearrangement links TRBV5-6 to TRBJ1-1, with TRBD1 matching 7 bases. Germline V gene lookup returns CDR1 SGHDT and CDR2 YYEEEE. V shed 4 bases, J shed 4 bases, and the junction held 4 bases outside the gene matches. This CDR3 has 13 residues. DNA of the CDR3: TGTGCCAGCAGCCGCACAGGGGTCACTGAAGCTTTCTTT. It yields the protein CASSRTGVTEAFF.

The CDR3 sequence is CASSEQTTNEKLFF. CDR3 coding DNA: TGCGCCAGCAGCGAGCAAACAACTAATGAAAAACTGTTTTTT. The rearrangement links TRBV5-1 to TRBJ1-4; D gene unclear. The CDR3 is 14 residues long. The V end lost 4 bases, the J end lost 0 bases, and 7 bases lay between the germline ends. Germline CDR1 is SGHRS and CDR2 is YFSETQ. The variable domain in full, completed from reference TRBV5-1 and TRBJ1-4, reads KAGVTQTPRYLIKTRGQQVTLSCSPISGHRSVSWYQQTPGQGLQFLFEYFSETQRNKGNFPGRFSGRQFSNSRSEMNVSTLELGDSALYLCASSEQTTNEKLFFGSGTQLSVL.

The CDR3 protein is CASSPRTERETQYF. The CDR3 coding sequence is TGTGCCAGCAGCCCCCGGACAGAGCGAGAGACCCAGTACTTC. The rearrangement uses TRBV5-5 and TRBJ2-5; D perhaps matches TRBD1 (6 bases). The CDR3 is 14 residues long. Germline V gene data show CDR1 as SGHKS and CDR2 as YYEKEE (reference sequence). Trimming left V 4 bases short and J 4 bases short, with 14 bases between. Complete variable domain (other parts from reference TRBV5-5 and TRBJ2-5): DAGVTQSPTHLIKTRGQQVTLRCSPISGHKSVSWYQQVLGQGPQFIFQYYEKEERGRGNFPDRFSARQFPNYSSELNVNALLLGDSALYLCASSPRTERETQYFGPGTRLLVL.

This clone was observed once. The genes are TRBV28 and TRBJ1-3; D perhaps matches TRBD1 (6 bases). The CDR3 sequence is 16 residues long. Germline loops: CDR1 MDHEN, CDR2 SYDVKM. V was cut by 5 bases and J by 3 bases, with 17 bases left in between. Here the CDR3 DNA reads TGTGCCAGCAGTCCACCCTGGGGGGCAGGTGGAAACACCATATATTTT. This sequence encodes CASSPPWGAGGNTIYF.

The chain combines TRBV7-9 with TRBJ2-2; possibly TRBD1 for D (6 bases). V lost 5 bases, J lost 3 bases, and 10 bases lay in between. There are 14 residues in the CDR3. CDR1 is SEHNR and CDR2 is FQNEAQ in the germline V gene (reference sequence). Here the CDR3 reads CASSTAGDTGELFF. The CDR3 nucleotides read TGTGCCAGCAGCACCGCAGGGGACACCGGGGAGCTGTTTTTT. The entire variable domain, with the rest obtained from reference TRBV7-9 and TRBJ2-2, is as follows: DTGVSQNPRHKITKRGQNVTFRCDPISEHNRLYWYRQTLGQGPEFLTYFQNEAQLEKSRLLSDRFSAERPKGSFSTLEIQRTEQGDSAMYLCASSTAGDTGELFFGEGSRLTVL.

This chain connects TRBV5-1 to TRBJ2-5, with 7 bases lining up with TRBD1. With 4 bases clipped from V and 6 bases from J, the junction kept 24 bases outside the gene matches. Looked up from germline, CDR1 is SGHRS and CDR2 is YFSETQ. The CDR3 length is 19 residues. The DNA of the CDR3 is TGCGCCAGCAGCCCAGAAGGGGGCTTTAAATGGGCCCCTGGAAAGACCCAGTACTTC. It translates to CASSPEGGFKWAPGKTQYF.

This chain uses TRBV29-1 with TRBJ1-2; TRBD1 aligns across 10 bases. The junction had 3 bases not matched to a gene; V was cut back by 7 bases and J by 4 bases. Per germline, CDR1 SQVTM and CDR2 ANQGSEA. The length of the CDR3 is 12 residues. The DNA for the CDR3 is TGCAGCGCCAGGACAGGGGGCTATGGCTACACCTTC. Its protein is CSARTGGYGYTF.

The CDR3 sequence: CASKVSGYNEQFF. The CDR3 DNA reads as TGTGCCAGCAAGGTTTCGGGCTACAATGAGCAGTTCTTC. The chain recombines TRBV6-5 with TRBJ2-1; D not resolved. The V end lost 7 bases, the J end lost 3 bases, and 10 bases lay between the germline ends. Germline values: CDR1 MNHEY, CDR2 SVGAGI. The CDR3 is 13 residues long.

The V and J genes are TRBV6-5 and TRBJ1-2; D unclear. This CDR3 is 13 amino acids long. Germline CDR1 is MNHEY and CDR2 is SVGAGI. V lost 0 bases, J lost 8 bases, and 10 bases lay in between. The CDR3 DNA follows: TGTGCCAGCAGTTACTCGCAGCTTGGCGGCTACACCTTC. It is translated as CASSYSQLGGYTF.

The rearrangement uses TRBV5-1 and TRBJ2-1; 8 bases are shared with TRBD2. The germline V gene encodes CDR1 SGHRS and CDR2 YFSETQ. The length of the CDR3 is 14 residues. The trim removed 3 bases at V and 6 bases at J, leaving 5 bases unmatched. The CDR3 loop is CASSSGTSSNEQFF. CDR3 in DNA: TGCGCCAGCAGCTCTGGGACTAGTAGCAATGAGCAGTTCTTC.

The chain employs TRBV7-2 and TRBJ2-5; no reliable D call. V lost 2 bases, J lost 5 bases, and 9 bases lay in between. CDR3 length: 13 amino acids. Germline CDR1 is SGHTA and CDR2 is FQGNSA. CDR3 in amino acids: CASSLPTRETQYF. CDR3 nucleotide sequence: TGTGCCAGCAGCTTACCGACGCGGGAGACCCAGTACTTC. Based on the CDR3 plus reference TRBV7-2 and TRBJ2-5, the full variable domain is GAGVSQSPSNKVTEKGKDVELRCDPISGHTALYWYRQSLGQGLEFLIYFQGNSAPDKSGLPSDRFSAERTGGSVSTLTIQRTQQEDSAVYLCASSLPTRETQYFGPGTRLLVL.

The rearrangement joins TRBV28 to TRBJ1-5, with a tentative D call TRBD1 (6 bases). CDR3 length: 14 residues. Germline loops: CDR1 MDHEN, CDR2 SYDVKM. Trimming removed 6 bases at V and 0 bases at J, with 9 bases between. As DNA, the CDR3 is TGTGCCAGCAGGGACAGAACTAGCAATCAGCCCCAGCATTTT. It codes for CASRDRTSNQPQHF.

The chain couples TRBV18 to TRBJ1-1; D unresolved. CDR3 length: 13 amino acids. The germline V gene encodes CDR1 KGHSH and CDR2 LQKENI. The ends were cut back, 4 bases at V and 3 bases at J, with 9 bases in the middle. CDR3 protein: CASSQGIDTEAFF. The CDR3 DNA follows: TGTGCCAGCTCACAGGGAATCGACACTGAAGCTTTCTTT.

The rearrangement joins TRBV5-4 to TRBJ2-5; D unclear. The CDR3 runs to 13 residues. The germline V and J ends were trimmed by 1 base and 2 bases, with 6 bases remaining between them. CDR1 and CDR2 from the germline V gene are SGHNT and YYREEE (reference sequence). CDR3 sequence reads: CASSLPEQETQYF. The CDR3, as DNA: TGTGCCAGCAGCTTGCCAGAACAAGAGACCCAGTACTTC.

In DNA form, the CDR3 reads TGTGCTACTAACCCACCCGACAGGAGGGATACGCAGTATTTT. Translating gives CATNPPDRRDTQYF. The V gene is TRBV19, the J gene TRBJ2-3; weak D call: TRBD1 (6 bases). The CDR3 is made up of 14 amino acids. Germline V gives CDR1 LNHDA, CDR2 SQIVND (reference sequence).

As concerns this clone: The sample holds other DNA sequences that translate to the same CDR3. V and J are TRBV28 and TRBJ2-7; D unclear. This CDR3 is built from 12 residues. Germline V lookup: CDR1 MDHEN, CDR2 SYDVKM. V was pared by 6 bases and J by 0 bases, with 6 bases between. CDR3 DNA sequence: TGTGCCAGCAGCCAGAGCTCCTACGAGCAGTACTTC. It yields the protein CASSQSSYEQYF. The complete variable domain, with remaining parts taken from reference TRBV28 and TRBJ2-7, reads DVKVTQSSRYLVKRTGEKVFLECVQDMDHENMFWYRQDPGLGLRLIYFSYDVKMKEKGDIPEGYSVSREKKERFSLILESASTNQTSMYLCASSQSSYEQYFGPGTRLTVT.

The V call is TRBV11-3, the J call TRBJ2-2; TRBD2 aligns across 7 bases. Trimming took 1 base from V and 6 from J; bases not matched to a gene: 5. The V gene's germline CDR1 is SGHNT and CDR2 YENEEA. This CDR3 comprises 15 residues. For the CDR3, the DNA is TGTGCCAGCAGCTTAGCGGGAGGTCTTTCCGGGGAGCTGTTTTTT. This translates into CASSLAGGLSGELFF.

V usage is TRBV10-3 and J usage is TRBJ1-1, with D tentatively TRBD1 (6 bases). With 0 bases removed from V and 3 bases from J, the gap between germline ends came to 14 bases. The CDR3 loop spans 16 amino acids. The germline gives CDR1 ENHRY, CDR2 SYGVKD. The CDR3 DNA sequence: TGTGCCATCAGTGAGTCGATGGGGGCCGGGGACACTGAAGCTTTCTTT. Its protein product is CAISESMGAGDTEAFF.

The V call is TRBV3-2, the J call TRBJ1-3; the table's TRBD1 call for D was not verified on the DNA. TRBV3-2 is given as a pseudogene. CDR3 length equals 9 residues. CDR3: CASILGPIF. CDR3 nucleotide sequence: TGTGCCAGCATCCTGGGCCCGATTTTT.